A single sample gave rise to the 31 T cell receptor beta chains below, sequenced in a study of blood T cell repertoires in COVID-19. TCRdb's copy holds only in-frame clones and misses some; the assay was immunoSEQ multiplex PCR. The sample lists about 75,000 clones, about 90% occurring once. Sequenced material: peripheral blood. The receptors were sampled from a human donor in a cohort sampled during active COVID-19.

V usage is TRBV3-1 (or the pseudogene TRBV3-2) and J usage is TRBJ2-5; 10 bases are a match to TRBD2. Trimming cost V 3 bases and J 4 bases; bases outside gene matches: 5. The CDR3 contains 15 residues. The V gene's germline CDR1 is LGHDT and CDR2 YNNKEL (reference sequence). As DNA, the CDR3 is TGTGCCAGCAGCCATCGTCTAGCGGGAGTAGAGACCCAGTACTTC. It encodes CASSHRLAGVETQYF.

The chain combines TRBV9 with TRBJ1-2, with 7 bases aligning to TRBD1. There are 18 residues in the CDR3. J was trimmed by 2 bases and V by 0 bases; bases with no gene match: 13. CDR1 and CDR2 (germline): SGDLS, YYNGEE. CDR3: CASSVGLRGARGNYGYTF. DNA for the CDR3: TGTGCCAGCAGCGTAGGGCTCAGGGGGGCGCGGGGAAACTATGGCTACACCTTC.

This clone was observed once. The chain employs TRBV27 and TRBJ2-7; D perhaps matches TRBD1 (5 bases). V lost 7 bases and J lost 3, with 13 bases in between. Germline loops: CDR1 MNHEY, CDR2 SMNVEV (reference sequence). The CDR3 is made up of 13 amino acids. CDR3 loop: CASKGEVDYEQYF. The CDR3 bases are TGTGCCAGCAAAGGGGAAGTAGACTACGAGCAGTACTTC.

The rearrangement links TRBV4-1 to TRBJ2-7; the match to TRBD1 covers 7 bases. CDR3 length: 17 amino acids. Per germline, CDR1 MGHRA and CDR2 YSYEKL. V dropped 1 base and J dropped 0; count of bases not matched to a gene: 9. The DNA of the CDR3 is TGCGCCAGCAGCCAAGGACGCGACAGGGTTAGCTCCTACGAGCAGTACTTC. This encodes CASSQGRDRVSSYEQYF.

This chain joins TRBV7-2 and TRBJ2-2; D is perhaps TRBD2 (5 bases). The CDR3 runs to 14 residues. The germline V and J ends were trimmed by 8 bases and 7 bases, with 17 bases remaining between them. Germline values: CDR1 SGHTA, CDR2 FQGNSA. CDR3: CASGRGGVGGELFF. In DNA form, the CDR3 reads TGTGCCAGCGGACGTGGAGGAGTGGGCGGGGAGCTGTTTTTT. The full variable domain, in which reference TRBV7-2 and TRBJ2-2 provide the parts outside the CDR3, is GAGVSQSPSNKVTEKGKDVELRCDPISGHTALYWYRQSLGQGLEFLIYFQGNSAPDKSGLPSDRFSAERTGGSVSTLTIQRTQQEDSAVYLCASGRGGVGGELFFGEGSRLTVL.

This chain connects TRBV28 to TRBJ2-1, with D possibly being TRBD2 (6 bases). V lost 4 bases and J 1 base, leaving 8 bases between the germline ends. The CDR3 is made up of 14 amino acids. The V gene's germline CDR1 is MDHEN and CDR2 SYDVKM. CDR3 coding DNA: TGTGCCAGCAGTTACGGGGGTTCCTACAATGAGCAGTTCTTC. It yields the protein CASSYGGSYNEQFF.

This chain connects TRBV7-2 to TRBJ2-3; 8 nucleotides line up with TRBD2. V lost 5 bases, J lost 0 bases, and 4 bases stayed unmatched. The CDR3 consists of 15 residues. The germline V gene has CDR1 SGHTA and CDR2 FQGNSA. The CDR3 DNA is TGTGCCAGCAGCCACACTAGCGGAAGCACAGATACGCAGTATTTT. Translation gives CASSHTSGSTDTQYF.

CDR3 amino acids: CASSRISGSSYNEQFF. For the CDR3, the DNA is TGCGCCAGCAGCCGAATAAGCGGGAGCTCCTACAATGAGCAGTTCTTC. The chain combines TRBV4-1 with TRBJ2-1; TRBD2 matches 8 bases. Trimming at V came to 4 bases and at J to 0 bases, leaving 5 bases not matched to a gene. This CDR3 has 16 residues. CDR1 is MGHRA and CDR2 is YSYEKL in the germline V gene.

The chain has TRBV12-5 and TRBJ2-5; maybe TRBD2 (6 bases). The V end was cut by 2 bases, the J end by 5 bases, with 12 bases between. CDR3 size: 14 residues. The germline CDR1 and CDR2 sequences are LGHNT and FRNRAP. The CDR3 is CASGLTPGEETQYF. In nucleotides, the CDR3 is TGTGCTAGTGGTTTGACCCCGGGGGAGGAGACCCAGTACTTC. Complete variable domain (other parts from reference TRBV12-5 and TRBJ2-5): DARVTQTPRHKVTEMGQEVTMRCQPILGHNTVFWYRQTMMQGLELLAYFRNRAPLDDSGMPKDRFSAEMPDATLATLKIQPSEPRDSAVYFCASGLTPGEETQYFGPGTRLLVL.

The rearrangement joins TRBV28 to TRBJ2-1; perhaps TRBD1 as D (7 bases). Germline V gene sequence: CDR1 MDHEN, CDR2 SYDVKM. CDR3 length: 15 residues. Between the trimmed V and J ends, which lost 4 bases and 5 bases, there was a span of 15 bases. The CDR3 DNA reads TGTGCCAGCAGTTCCCCAGGGGGGCGGGACAATGAGCAGTTCTTC. It yields the protein CASSSPGGRDNEQFF.

The chain employs TRBV5-6 and TRBJ2-7, with 12 nucleotides matching TRBD2. Unmatched junction bases numbered 8, after V lost 1 base and J lost 0 bases. CDR3 size: 18 residues. The germline CDR1 and CDR2 sequences are SGHDT and YYEEEE. The CDR3 nucleotides are TGTGCCAGCAGCTTGAGGACTAGCGGGAAGACCCACTCCTACGAGCAGTACTTC. Its translation is CASSLRTSGKTHSYEQYF.

DNA of the CDR3: TGTGCCAGCAGCGTATTGGCCTTCGGGGAGACCCAGTACTTC. Its translation is CASSVLAFGETQYF. The chain couples TRBV4-2 to TRBJ2-5; D is unresolved. V was clipped by 5 bases and J by 5 bases, with 15 bases between them. The CDR3 loop spans 14 amino acids. Looked up from germline, CDR1 is LGHNA and CDR2 is YNFKEQ.

The rearrangement uses TRBV28 and TRBJ1-5, with a weak D call TRBD1 (6 bases). The germline V gene has CDR1 MDHEN and CDR2 SYDVKM. The CDR3 runs to 14 residues. Trimming pared 2 bases from V and 4 bases from J, leaving 9 bases between. CDR3 sequence (DNA): TGTGCCAGCAGTTTACCAGGGACAAATCAGCCCCAGCATTTT. It yields the protein CASSLPGTNQPQHF.

This chain joins TRBV6-5 and TRBJ2-5; D not resolved. CDR3 size: 14 residues. V lost 3 bases and J lost 6, with 14 bases in between. Germline V gene sequence: CDR1 MNHEY, CDR2 SVGAGI. The CDR3 region has the DNA TGTGCCAGCAGTTATCGGAACATCAGGCAGACCCAGTACTTC. It encodes CASSYRNIRQTQYF.

The rearrangement uses TRBV5-4 and TRBJ2-1, with D uncertain. Trimming took off 1 base at V and 2 bases at J, with 4 bases between the two ends. Germline CDR1 reads SGHNT; CDR2 reads YYREEE (reference sequence). This CDR3 comprises 13 residues. CDR3 region: CASSLSAYNEQFF. Here the CDR3 DNA reads TGTGCCAGCAGCTTGTCCGCCTACAATGAGCAGTTCTTC.

This clone has just one count. This chain connects TRBV7-2 to TRBJ2-1; TRBD2 matches at 14 bases. Losses at the gene ends were 6 bases for V and 7 bases for J; bases not matched to a gene: 11. CDR3 length: 17 residues. CDR1 and CDR2 from the germline V gene are SGHTA and FQGNSA. CDR3 coding DNA: TGTGCCAGCAGTCCTCCGGGACTAGCGGGAGCTTGGAATGAGCAGTTCTTC. Translating gives CASSPPGLAGAWNEQFF.

This chain links TRBV28 with TRBJ2-1, with 8 bases identical to TRBD2. The germline V gene has CDR1 MDHEN and CDR2 SYDVKM. V lost 3 bases, J lost 4 bases, and 5 bases stayed unmatched. The CDR3 loop spans 15 amino acids. Here the CDR3 reads CASSLDSGMYNEQFF. CDR3 DNA: TGTGCCAGCAGTTTGGATAGCGGGATGTACAATGAGCAGTTCTTC.

This chain joins TRBV4-1 and TRBJ2-5; 14 bases map to TRBD2. With 5 bases clipped from V and 7 bases from J, the junction kept 6 bases outside the gene matches. The CDR3 is made up of 15 amino acids. Germline CDR1 is MGHRA and CDR2 is YSYEKL. CDR3 DNA: TGCGCCAGCAGCAAGGGACTAGCGGGAGCAGGGACCCAGTACTTC. Residues: CASSKGLAGAGTQYF.

This sequence joins TRBV27 and TRBJ2-3; 13 bases fit TRBD2. J gave up 5 bases and V 0 bases, and 5 bases lay outside the gene matches. CDR3 length equals 17 residues. The V gene's germline CDR1 is MNHEY and CDR2 SMNVEV (reference sequence). Here the CDR3 DNA reads TGTGCCAGCAGTTTATCGACTAGCGGGGGGTTGGTAGATACGCAGTATTTT. Amino acids: CASSLSTSGGLVDTQYF.

The chain links TRBV3-1 (or the pseudogene TRBV3-2) to TRBJ2-2; tentative D call: TRBD2 (5 bases). This CDR3 has 16 residues. Trimming cost V 2 bases and J 6 bases, with 16 bases left between them. The V gene's germline CDR1 is LGHDT and CDR2 YNNKEL (reference sequence). The CDR3 DNA reads as TGTGCCAGCAGCCAAATGGGGAGTCTATTCCCCGGGGAGCTGTTTTTT. Its protein is CASSQMGSLFPGELFF.

The V call is TRBV5-5, the J call TRBJ1-4; D not certain. Germline CDR1 and CDR2: SGHKS and YYEKEE (reference sequence). V was pared by 1 base and J by 5 bases, with 6 bases between. This CDR3 has 13 residues. CDR3 sequence: CASSLSLNEKLFF. The CDR3 nucleotides are TGTGCCAGCAGCTTGTCGCTAAATGAAAAACTGTTTTTT.

V usage is TRBV5-1 and J usage is TRBJ2-7; 13 bases line up with TRBD2. Trimming removed 4 bases from V and 2 bases from J; junction bases left unmatched: 12. The CDR3 is made up of 18 amino acids. Germline V gene lookup returns CDR1 SGHRS and CDR2 YFSETQ. The CDR3 DNA sequence: TGCGCCAGCAGCACTCTGGGGACTAGCGGGGTCAACACCTACGAGCAGTACTTC. It is translated as CASSTLGTSGVNTYEQYF.

A single count supports this clone. This sequence joins TRBV5-6 and TRBJ1-5; D ambiguous. The V end lost 0 bases, the J end lost 4 bases, and 5 bases lay between the germline ends. Germline CDR1 is SGHDT and CDR2 is YYEEEE. The CDR3 spans 13 residues. CDR3 protein: CASSLGANQPQHF. Here the CDR3 DNA reads TGTGCCAGCAGCTTGGGAGCGAATCAGCCCCAGCATTTT.

The chain joins TRBV4-1 to TRBJ2-7, with 9 bases aligning to TRBD2. The CDR3 runs 18 residues. Germline values: CDR1 MGHRA, CDR2 YSYEKL. The V gene end was trimmed by 0 bases and the J gene end by 7 bases; junction bases not matched to a gene: 16. The CDR3 here is CASSQDRFGGGGAGEQYF. In DNA form, the CDR3 reads TGCGCCAGCAGCCAAGATAGGTTCGGCGGCGGGGGGGCCGGGGAGCAGTACTTC.

This chain joins TRBV27 and TRBJ2-5; D ambiguous. Trimming took 3 bases from V and 4 from J, leaving 3 bases between them. The CDR3 is 11 residues long. Germline CDR1 and CDR2: MNHEY and SMNVEV (reference sequence). As DNA, the CDR3 is TGTGCCAGCAGTTTCCGAGAGACCCAGTACTTC. Amino acids: CASSFRETQYF.

The CDR3 nucleotides read TGTGCCAGCAGCTCTCCCCTTCCCGCCGGGATATCTAGCACAGATACGCAGTATTTT. Encoded protein: CASSSPLPAGISSTDTQYF. J is TRBJ2-3 and V is TRBV7-2, with D maybe TRBD2 (5 bases). Germline CDR1 is SGHTA and CDR2 is FQGNSA. V was pared by 4 bases and J by 0 bases, with 23 bases between. The CDR3 is 19 residues long.

The chain recombines TRBV1 with TRBJ1-1; no check of the table's D call, TRBD1, against the DNA was made. TRBV1 is given as a pseudogene. The CDR3 is made up of 15 amino acids. CDR3 bases: TGCACCAGCAGCCAAGCAGGGGTCCTGAACACTGAAGCTTTCTTT. Translated, it gives CTSSQAGVLNTEAFF.

The chain links TRBV9 to TRBJ2-7, with a tentative D call TRBD2 (6 bases). In germline, CDR1 is SGDLS, CDR2 YYNGEE. Trimming cost V 0 bases and J 3 bases, with 16 bases left between them. The CDR3 runs 16 residues. The CDR3 DNA reads TGTGCCAGCAGCGTAGAAGGGCGGGACCCTCGCTACGAGCAGTACTTC. It yields the protein CASSVEGRDPRYEQYF.

The chain couples TRBV19 to TRBJ2-7; TRBD1 matches at 12 bases. The CDR3 is 15 residues long. Germline CDR1 and CDR2: LNHDA and SQIVND (reference sequence). Trimming removed 4 bases from V and 5 bases from J; junction bases left unmatched: 6. The CDR3 is CASSTTGTGGDEQYF. CDR3 DNA: TGTGCCAGTAGTACTACCGGGACAGGGGGCGACGAGCAGTACTTC.

The rearrangement links TRBV9 to TRBJ1-1, with 9 bases aligning to TRBD1. The CDR3 totals 16 residues. Germline assignment: CDR1 SGDLS and CDR2 YYNGEE. V was pared by 4 bases and J by 6 bases, with 13 bases of the junction left unmatched. The CDR3, as DNA: TGTGCCAGCAGCCCTAGAAGGGACAGGGAATACCCTGAAGCTTTCTTT. Protein product: CASSPRRDREYPEAFF.

The chain links TRBV13 to TRBJ1-2; TRBD1 agrees at 7 bases. The CDR3 consists of 14 residues. The junction had 12 bases not matched to a gene; V was cut back by 5 bases and J by 9 bases. Germline CDR1 and CDR2: PRHDT and FYEKMQ (reference sequence). This chain's CDR3 is CASSNSHTGVRYTF. The CDR3 nucleotides read TGTGCCAGCAGCAACTCCCATACAGGGGTTCGCTACACCTTC.